These 16 T cell receptor beta chains were sequenced from one sample in a study of shared clonotypes between healthy human individuals (dated by TCRdb to the early 2020s). The protocol used for the library was the immunoSEQ multiplex PCR assay. TCRdb took over this immuneACCESS table, retaining in-frame rearrangements with V and J assigned. Such tables are incomplete; in checked studies, under half of the missing clones stem from an unresolved V gene, and the remainder is unexplained. The sample table contains approximately 710,000 clones; only one count was recorded for around 91% of them. The ten largest clones capture roughly 36% of the sample. Sequencing was carried out using memory CD8+ T cells from PBMCs. What this sample's cell subset or site label stands for: CD45RO+ cells pooled with CCR7-negative TemRA cells. The receptors shown here come from a man between 18 and 35 years old in good health. Some clones in this sample may be carry-over from other donors' samples.

A word on this clone: At one of its ends the junction is not consistent with the germline gene, which may arise from a read error. The genes are TRBV30 and TRBJ1-5; D might be TRBD1 (5 bases). This CDR3 region has 14 residues. Germline V gene data show CDR1 as GTSNPN and CDR2 as SVGIG (reference sequence). The CDR3 DNA reads TGTGCCTGGAGTGGGGACTCCCGGAATCTGCCCCAGCATTTT. Translated: CAWSGDSRNLPQHF.

The chain employs TRBV5-1 and TRBJ2-1; the D is unclear. CDR1 and CDR2 (germline): SGHRS, YFSETQ. The CDR3 consists of 13 residues. The V end was cut by 1 base, the J end by 7 bases, with 9 bases between. CDR3 region: CASSLLGGNEQFF. The DNA for the CDR3 is TGCGCCAGCAGCTTGCTAGGCGGAAATGAGCAGTTCTTC.

The count of this clone is one. J is TRBJ2-7 and V is TRBV7-9, with a tentative D call TRBD1 (6 bases). Germline-derived CDR1 and CDR2 are SEHNR and FQNEAQ (reference sequence). Trimming shortened V by 3 bases and J by 3 bases, and 24 bases separated the two germline ends. The length of the CDR3 is 18 residues. CDR3 nucleotide sequence: TGTGCCAGCAGCTTTCCTGACACAGGGCAGTTAGGGGGCTACGAGCAGTACTTC. It encodes CASSFPDTGQLGGYEQYF.

The chain uses TRBV4-3 and TRBJ2-4, with TRBD2 identical over 7 bases. The V segment lost 4 bases and the J segment 0 bases; nucleotides outside the gene matches: 12. The CDR3 covers 18 residues. CDR1 LGHNA and CDR2 YSLEER come from the germline V gene. CDR3 amino acids: CASSPREAGPLAKNIQYF. CDR3 sequence (DNA): TGCGCCAGCAGCCCCCGGGAGGCGGGCCCACTAGCCAAAAACATTCAGTACTTC.

V gene TRBV7-6 combines with J gene TRBJ2-7; TRBD1 is a possible D gene (5 bases). This CDR3 comprises 13 residues. Trimming left V 3 bases short and J 2 bases short, with 8 bases between. Looked up from germline, CDR1 is SGHVS and CDR2 is FNYEAQ. In DNA form, the CDR3 reads TGTGCCAGCAGCTTCGACAGCACCTACGAGCAGTACTTC. Translation gives CASSFDSTYEQYF.

The V gene is TRBV27, the J gene TRBJ2-7, with 7 bases aligning to TRBD1. The junction had 5 bases not matched to a gene; V was cut back by 4 bases and J by 5 bases. The CDR3 has 13 residues. Germline loops: CDR1 MNHEY, CDR2 SMNVEV (reference sequence). CDR3 in DNA: TGTGCCAGCAGTTCCAGGGGGTATAACGAGCAGTACTTC. This encodes CASSSRGYNEQYF.

The chain employs TRBV27 and TRBJ1-5, with D perhaps TRBD1 (6 bases). The CDR3 length is 16 residues. Per the germline V gene, CDR1 is MNHEY and CDR2 is SMNVEV (reference sequence). The V and J ends lost 3 bases and 2 bases respectively, with 14 bases between them. In nucleotides, the CDR3 is TGTGCCAGCAGTTTGCGGGGGCGCTTGGGCAATCAGCCCCAGCATTTT. Translating gives CASSLRGRLGNQPQHF.

The chain links TRBV5-6 to TRBJ2-5; D unclear. V shed 5 bases and J shed 2 bases, with 19 bases lying between them. Germline loops: CDR1 SGHDT, CDR2 YYEEEE. The CDR3 length is 16 residues. CDR3 DNA sequence: TGTGCCAGCAGTTCCTACGTATTGTCGGGTCAAGAGACCCAGTACTTC. Its protein product is CASSSYVLSGQETQYF.

V usage is TRBV19 and J usage is TRBJ1-1; D is ambiguous. The CDR3 spans 18 residues. The germline V and J ends were trimmed by 5 bases and 3 bases, with 25 bases remaining between them. Germline V gene sequence: CDR1 LNHDA, CDR2 SQIVND (reference sequence). CDR3 in DNA: TGTGCCAGTAGTTCGCTAATCCGGGAGCGACGGAAGGACACTGAAGCTTTCTTT. Protein product: CASSSLIRERRKDTEAFF.

This clone appeared once. The chain combines TRBV4-1 with TRBJ2-1; 8 bases are shared with TRBD2. The ends lost 2 bases at V and 8 bases at J; junction bases unmatched: 14. The CDR3 loop spans 17 amino acids. Germline V gene sequence: CDR1 MGHRA, CDR2 YSYEKL. The CDR3 reads CASSQTKAGVLVHEQFF. CDR3 DNA: TGCGCCAGCAGCCAAACCAAAGCGGGAGTCCTTGTTCATGAGCAGTTCTTC.

The rearrangement uses TRBV7-8 and TRBJ2-3; 7 bases agree with TRBD2. J lost 4 bases, V lost 5 bases, and 9 bases had no gene match. This CDR3 contains 15 residues. Germline CDR1 SGHVS, CDR2 FQNEAQ. This CDR3 reads CASSLVGGSADTQYF. CDR3 in DNA: TGTGCCAGCAGCCTCGTGGGGGGGAGCGCAGATACGCAGTATTTT.

Worth noting for this clone: This same CDR3 is encoded by further DNA sequences in the sample. This chain links TRBV11-2 with TRBJ2-1; D may be TRBD2 (5 bases). Germline V lookup: CDR1 SGHAT, CDR2 FQNNGV. The CDR3 is made up of 15 amino acids. The ends were cut back, 1 base at V and 2 bases at J, with 9 bases in the middle. CDR3 bases: TGTGCCAGCAGCTTAGGAGCGGCCCCCTACAATGAGCAGTTCTTC. Its translation is CASSLGAAPYNEQFF.

The chain uses TRBV2 and TRBJ2-1; D not certain. The CDR3 runs 15 residues. CDR1 and CDR2 (germline): SNHLY, FYNNEI. V was trimmed by 3 bases and J by 4 bases, leaving 13 bases between them. The CDR3 loop reads CASSDRAQIYNEQFF. The CDR3 nucleotides read TGTGCCAGCAGTGACCGGGCCCAGATTTACAATGAGCAGTTCTTC. The entire variable domain, with the rest obtained from reference TRBV2 and TRBJ2-1, is as follows: EPEVTQTPSHQVTQMGQEVILRCVPISNHLYFYWYRQILGQKVEFLVSFYNNEISEKSEIFDDQFSVERPDGSNFTLKIRSTKLEDSAMYFCASSDRAQIYNEQFFGPGTRLTVL.

The chain combines TRBV6-1 with TRBJ2-7; 7 nucleotides agree with TRBD1. V shed 6 bases and J 0 bases; nucleotides not matched to a gene: 8. CDR3 length equals 15 residues. Germline V gene lookup returns CDR1 MNHNS and CDR2 SASEGT. CDR3 DNA: TGTGCCAGCAGCGCCACAGGGGCCTTCTCCTACGAGCAGTACTTC. Residues: CASSATGAFSYEQYF.

V is TRBV7-9 and J is TRBJ2-5; D is ambiguous. The CDR3 extends over 15 amino acids. V was pared by 4 bases and J by 4 bases, with 16 bases between. Germline assignment: CDR1 SEHNR and CDR2 FQNEAQ (reference sequence). DNA of the CDR3: TGTGCCAGCAGCTCTCCATACTCGGTGGGAGAGACCCAGTACTTC. This codes for CASSSPYSVGETQYF. Full variable domain (missing parts from reference TRBV7-9 and TRBJ2-5): DTGVSQNPRHKITKRGQNVTFRCDPISEHNRLYWYRQTLGQGPEFLTYFQNEAQLEKSRLLSDRFSAERPKGSFSTLEIQRTEQGDSAMYLCASSSPYSVGETQYFGPGTRLLVL.

This chain connects TRBV4-3 to TRBJ1-1, with a tentative D call TRBD1 (5 bases). The ends were cut back, 1 base at V and 5 bases at J, with 11 bases in the middle. Looked up from germline, CDR1 is LGHNA and CDR2 is YSLEER. The CDR3 loop spans 14 amino acids. CDR3 region: CASSQGAGRTEAFF. The CDR3 region has the DNA TGCGCCAGCAGCCAAGGAGCAGGGAGGACTGAAGCTTTCTTT.